This T cell receptor (beta chain) was identified in a study of cytomegalovirus exposure and HLA in healthy donors. Study-level points and caveats: Earlier analysis yielded a pattern in which most TCR beta V segments were productive about 90% or about 30% of the time. Most observed TCR sequences were rare, whereas some public TCRs were detected in many donors.

With regard to this clone: Its matching antigen is unknown. The same CDR3 also results from other DNA sequences found in this sample.

The PCR ran on 60 Vbeta and 13 Jbeta primers. Measured with immunoSEQ multiplex PCR; TCRdb has only the in-frame clones, and not every one. The sample lists approximately 190,000 clones, roughly 80% seen once, with approximately 0.74% in the top ten. The origin of this receptor is a young woman in good health and CMV-seronegative. The sample consisted of PBMCs.

CDR3 protein: CASSVASGSGANVLTF. CDR3 DNA: TGTGCCAGCAGCGTAGCTTCAGGTTCTGGGGCCAACGTCCTGACTTTC. The V call is TRBV9, the J call TRBJ2-6; no definite D call. Germline values: CDR1 SGDLS, CDR2 YYNGEE. The V end lost 0 bases, the J end lost 1 base, and 8 bases lay between the germline ends. CDR3 length equals 16 residues.